The 18 T cell receptor beta chains below were found in one sample sequenced in a study of T cell responses to AZD1222 COVID-19 vaccine. TCRdb keeps only in-frame clones here, not all; method: immunoSEQ multiplex PCR. Seen here are about 150,000 clones, 80% to 90% observed once, and the top ten hold 4.5% to 6%. Material: peripheral blood, obtained on day 0 of AZD1222 vaccination. Receptors were obtained from an adult in good health.

This clone was picked up a small number of times. The genes are TRBV28 and TRBJ2-4; 7 bases agree with TRBD1. Germline V gene lookup returns CDR1 MDHEN and CDR2 SYDVKM. The CDR3 length is 14 residues. The V segment lost 6 bases and the J segment 6 bases; nucleotides outside the gene matches: 8. The CDR3 DNA reads TGTGCCAGCAGGCCGGGACAGTTATCAAACATTCAGTACTTC. This translates into CASRPGQLSNIQYF.

This clone was detected only a few times. CDR3 sequence reads: CASSLRGTGGSLGGYTF. DNA for the CDR3: TGCGCCAGCAGCTTGCGCGGGACAGGAGGTTCCCTCGGTGGCTACACCTTC. The genes are TRBV5-1 and TRBJ1-2, with 8 bases identical to TRBD1. The CDR3 loop spans 17 amino acids. Germline CDR1 is SGHRS and CDR2 is YFSETQ. Germline trimming cut 1 base from V and 7 bases from J; bases unmatched to any gene: 15.

The chain links TRBV6-4 to TRBJ1-1, with D tentatively TRBD1 (6 bases). The CDR3 spans 14 residues. The V and J ends lost 3 bases and 1 base respectively, with 9 bases between them. Germline lookup yields CDR1 MRHNA and CDR2 SNTAGT. CDR3 coding DNA: TGTGCCAGCAGTGAGTGGACAGAGAACACTGAAGCTTTCTTT. As protein: CASSEWTENTEAFF.

The chain recombines TRBV12-3 or TRBV12-4 with TRBJ1-6, with 7 bases aligning to TRBD1. There are 12 residues in the CDR3. Unmatched junction bases numbered 4, after V lost 4 bases and J lost 13 bases. This chain's CDR3 is CASSSRGGPLHF. CDR3 DNA sequence: TGTGCCAGCAGTTCCAGGGGGGGGCCCCTCCACTTT.

This rearrangement joins TRBV7-3 to TRBJ1-1, with a possible D match to TRBD1 (5 bases). Germline V CDR1 and CDR2: SGHTA, FQGTGA. Deletions cut 2 bases from V and 4 bases from J, with 8 bases between. The CDR3 has 13 amino acids. CDR3 nucleotide sequence: TGTGCCAGCAGCTTAGGCCAGGGCACTGAAGCTTTCTTT. This encodes CASSLGQGTEAFF.

This sequence joins TRBV7-9 and TRBJ1-1; TRBD1 matches at 7 bases. This CDR3 is built from 15 residues. Germline assignment: CDR1 SEHNR and CDR2 FQNEAQ (reference sequence). Germline trimming cut 3 bases from V and 3 bases from J; bases unmatched to any gene: 7. The CDR3 region is CASSFLSRGDTEAFF. CDR3 bases: TGTGCCAGCAGCTTCCTTAGCAGGGGGGACACTGAAGCTTTCTTT. Complete variable domain (other parts from reference TRBV7-9 and TRBJ1-1): DTGVSQNPRHKITKRGQNVTFRCDPISEHNRLYWYRQTLGQGPEFLTYFQNEAQLEKSRLLSDRFSAERPKGSFSTLEIQRTEQGDSAMYLCASSFLSRGDTEAFFGQGTRLTVV.

The J gene is TRBJ1-3, the V gene TRBV28; D is undetermined. CDR3 length equals 14 residues. Trimming removed 3 bases at V and 2 bases at J, with 8 bases between. In germline, CDR1 is MDHEN, CDR2 SYDVKM. The CDR3: CASSFLGPGNTIYF. CDR3 DNA: TGTGCCAGCAGTTTTCTAGGGCCTGGAAACACCATATATTTT.

The V call is TRBV12-3 or TRBV12-4, the J call TRBJ1-1; maybe TRBD1 (5 bases). The CDR3 sequence is 13 residues long. Between the trimmed V and J ends, which lost 3 bases and 5 bases, there was a span of 10 bases. CDR3 sequence: CASSFRRGTEAFF. CDR3 DNA: TGTGCCAGCAGTTTTCGACGGGGGACTGAAGCTTTCTTT.

The V call is TRBV6-5, the J call TRBJ2-3, with 7 bases matching TRBD2. CDR3 length: 13 amino acids. The V gene end was trimmed by 6 bases and the J gene end by 2 bases; junction bases not matched to a gene: 2. The germline CDR1 and CDR2 sequences are MNHEY and SVGAGI. The DNA of the CDR3 is TGTGCCAGCAGGCAGCGGGACACAGATACGCAGTATTTT. Encoded protein: CASRQRDTDTQYF.

The rearrangement joins TRBV4-2 to TRBJ1-3; no clear D. The CDR3 runs to 15 residues. Trimming left V 2 bases short and J 4 bases short, with 12 bases between. Germline V gene sequence: CDR1 LGHNA, CDR2 YNFKEQ. CDR3 coding DNA: TGTGCCAGCAGCCAATTAGGGTCCGGCGGAAACACCATATATTTT. Its protein is CASSQLGSGGNTIYF.

The genes are TRBV7-3 and TRBJ2-5; unclear D gene. The length of the CDR3 is 13 residues. V lost 1 base, J lost 2 bases, and 5 bases lay in between. Germline V lookup: CDR1 SGHTA, CDR2 FQGTGA. DNA for the CDR3: TGTGCCAGCAGCTTAAACCGACAAGAGACCCAGTACTTC. This gives the protein CASSLNRQETQYF.

This sequence joins TRBV29-1 and TRBJ2-1, with a possible D match to TRBD1 (6 bases). Germline assignment: CDR1 SQVTM and CDR2 ANQGSEA. This CDR3 is 14 amino acids long. Trimming took 4 bases from V and 4 from J, leaving 14 bases between them. CDR3 amino acids: CSVVQGWDYNEQFF. The CDR3 bases are TGCAGCGTTGTGCAGGGGTGGGATTACAATGAGCAGTTCTTC.

A few counts support this clone. This chain joins TRBV7-2 and TRBJ2-4, with 9 nucleotides matching TRBD2. The CDR3 runs 17 residues. Per germline, CDR1 SGHTA and CDR2 FQGNSA. V was pared by 2 bases and J by 5 bases, with 10 bases of the junction left unmatched. This CDR3 is CASSLYGASGAQNIQYF. The CDR3 DNA follows: TGTGCCAGCAGCTTATACGGGGCTAGCGGGGCCCAAAACATTCAGTACTTC.

CDR3 in amino acids: CASSLLGGNTEAFF. The DNA for the CDR3 is TGTGCCAGCAGCCTACTGGGGGGAAACACTGAAGCTTTCTTT. The chain uses TRBV14 and TRBJ1-1, with D possibly matching TRBD1 (5 bases). The CDR3 is 14 amino acids. Germline V gene lookup returns CDR1 SGHDN and CDR2 FVKESK. V shed 4 bases and J shed 2 bases, with 11 bases lying between them. Drawing the rest from reference TRBV14 and TRBJ1-1, the complete variable domain is EAGVTQFPSHSVIEKGQTVTLRCDPISGHDNLYWYRRVMGKEIKFLLHFVKESKQDESGMPNNRFLAERTGGTYSTLKVQPAELEDSGVYFCASSLLGGNTEAFFGQGTRLTVV.

The chain carries TRBV7-6 and TRBJ1-2; no firm D call. V dropped 0 bases and J dropped 0 bases, with 11 bases sitting between them. In germline, CDR1 is SGHVS, CDR2 FNYEAQ. This CDR3 comprises 16 residues. The CDR3 sequence: CASSLATGSANYGYTF. Here the CDR3 DNA reads TGTGCCAGCAGCTTAGCGACGGGCTCAGCTAACTATGGCTACACCTTC.

The J gene is TRBJ2-1, the V gene TRBV29-1; 9 bases line up with TRBD2. This CDR3 is 18 amino acids long. Unmatched junction bases numbered 13, after V lost 4 bases and J lost 0 bases. CDR1 and CDR2 from the germline V gene are SQVTM and ANQGSEA. The CDR3 coding sequence is TGCAGCGTTGGTAAAAGGACTAGCGTAAAAAGCTCCTACAATGAGCAGTTCTTC. It codes for CSVGKRTSVKSSYNEQFF.

V and J are TRBV25-1 and TRBJ1-2; possibly TRBD1 for D (6 bases). CDR3 length: 18 residues. Looked up from germline, CDR1 is MGHDK and CDR2 is SYGVNS. V lost 8 bases, J lost 0 bases, and 25 bases lay in between. In DNA form, the CDR3 reads TGTGCCAGCCGAATTCGATCCCGACAGGTCCCTTCTAACTATGGCTACACCTTC. As protein: CASRIRSRQVPSNYGYTF.

This chain links TRBV7-2 with TRBJ1-5; 7 bases agree with TRBD1. The CDR3 extends over 15 amino acids. Per germline, CDR1 SGHTA and CDR2 FQGNSA. Germline trimming cut 0 bases from V and 6 bases from J; bases unmatched to any gene: 5. For the CDR3, the DNA is TGTGCCAGCAGCTTAGCCCGGGCAGGGGGTCAGCCCCAGCATTTT. Its protein is CASSLARAGGQPQHF.